This passage covers 11 T cell receptor beta chains from one sample sequenced in a study of blood T cell repertoires in COVID-19. The protocol was immunoSEQ multiplex PCR, while the TCRdb copy is restricted to in-frame clones and leaves out a portion. The table has around 41,000 clones, 88% seen once. Sample: peripheral blood. The receptors shown here come from a human donor in a cohort sampled during active COVID-19.

The rearrangement uses TRBV6-6 and TRBJ2-7, with 9 bases matching TRBD1. The germline V gene has CDR1 MNHNY and CDR2 SVGAGI (reference sequence). The length of the CDR3 is 14 residues. Trimming at V came to 4 bases and at J to 5 bases, leaving 6 bases not matched to a gene. The CDR3 protein is CASSWRDRENEQYF. CDR3 sequence (DNA): TGTGCCAGCAGTTGGCGGGACAGGGAGAACGAGCAGTACTTC.

The gene calls are TRBV25-1 and TRBJ2-2, with 8 bases fitting TRBD2. V gave up 4 bases and J gave up 7 bases; unmatched junction bases: 11. This CDR3 has 16 residues. Germline V CDR1 and CDR2: MGHDK, SYGVNS. CDR3: CASSARAGVKGGELFF. DNA of the CDR3: TGTGCCAGCAGTGCCCGAGCGGGAGTCAAAGGCGGGGAGCTGTTTTTT.

This chain links TRBV5-1 with TRBJ1-6; D uncertain. This CDR3 is built from 16 residues. Germline V gene sequence: CDR1 SGHRS, CDR2 YFSETQ. Between the trimmed V and J ends, which lost 4 bases and 0 bases, there was a span of 11 bases. The CDR3 region is CASSDRADSYNSPLHF. The DNA for the CDR3 is TGCGCCAGCAGCGATCGAGCGGACTCCTATAATTCACCCCTCCACTTT. Based on the CDR3 plus reference TRBV5-1 and TRBJ1-6, the full variable domain is KAGVTQTPRYLIKTRGQQVTLSCSPISGHRSVSWYQQTPGQGLQFLFEYFSETQRNKGNFPGRFSGRQFSNSRSEMNVSTLELGDSALYLCASSDRADSYNSPLHFGNGTRLTVT.

The genes are TRBV13 and TRBJ2-7; no clear D gene. CDR3 length equals 13 residues. Germline CDR1 and CDR2: PRHDT and FYEKMQ (reference sequence). The V and J ends lost 2 bases and 5 bases respectively, with 10 bases between them. DNA of the CDR3: TGTGCCAGCAGCTTATCAGGTACCCACGAGCAGTACTTC. Amino acids: CASSLSGTHEQYF.

The CDR3 here is CATSEGAGAIDTQYF. CDR3 DNA sequence: TGTGCCACCAGTGAAGGAGCGGGAGCAATAGATACGCAGTATTTT. The chain employs TRBV24-1 and TRBJ2-3, with 8 positions matching TRBD2. Germline CDR1 and CDR2: KGHDR and SFDVKD. There are 15 residues in the CDR3. The ends lost 4 bases at V and 5 bases at J; junction bases unmatched: 7.

The genes are TRBV19 and TRBJ2-7; no reliable D call. Trimming removed 6 bases at V and 5 bases at J, with 17 bases between. Germline V gene lookup returns CDR1 LNHDA and CDR2 SQIVND (reference sequence). The CDR3 contains 14 residues. The CDR3 DNA sequence: TGTGCCAGTAGGCTCTCGCAGGAAACCCACGAGCAGTACTTC. Amino acids: CASRLSQETHEQYF.

J is TRBJ2-5 and V is TRBV6-5; D gene uncertain. CDR3 length equals 12 residues. The V end was cut by 8 bases, the J end by 4 bases, with 11 bases between. Germline V gene sequence: CDR1 MNHEY, CDR2 SVGAGI. Here the CDR3 reads CASSGLRETQYF. DNA for the CDR3: TGTGCCAGCTCCGGTCTAAGAGAGACCCAGTACTTC.

The V gene is TRBV18, the J gene TRBJ1-1; a possible D gene is TRBD1 (5 bases). Germline V gives CDR1 KGHSH, CDR2 LQKENI. V gave up 6 bases and J gave up 1 base, with 9 bases separating them. The CDR3 extends over 13 amino acids. The CDR3 loop reads CASSRDGNTEAFF. The CDR3 region has the DNA TGTGCCAGCTCGCGGGACGGGAACACTGAAGCTTTCTTT.

The chain has TRBV7-9 and TRBJ2-2; no definite D call. The CDR3 is 13 amino acids. V was cut by 5 bases and J by 5 bases, with 9 bases left in between. CDR1 and CDR2 from the germline V gene are SEHNR and FQNEAQ (reference sequence). CDR3 region: CASSLQQTGELFF. In DNA form, the CDR3 reads TGTGCCAGCAGCCTCCAACAAACCGGGGAGCTGTTTTTT. Filled out from reference TRBV7-9 and TRBJ2-2, the complete variable domain reads DTGVSQNPRHKITKRGQNVTFRCDPISEHNRLYWYRQTLGQGPEFLTYFQNEAQLEKSRLLSDRFSAERPKGSFSTLEIQRTEQGDSAMYLCASSLQQTGELFFGEGSRLTVL.

V usage is TRBV5-1 and J usage is TRBJ2-7, with 11 bases identical to TRBD2. J gave up 6 bases and V 2 bases, and 4 bases lay outside the gene matches. This CDR3 comprises 14 residues. Germline CDR1 SGHRS, CDR2 YFSETQ. The chain's CDR3 is CASSFTSGSIEQYF. The CDR3 bases are TGCGCCAGCAGCTTTACTAGCGGGAGTATCGAGCAGTACTTC.

CDR3 coding DNA: TGTGCCAGCAGCCCGAGGACTGCGAACACTGAAGCTTTCTTT. Encoded protein: CASSPRTANTEAFF. This chain connects TRBV5-4 to TRBJ1-1; D gene uncertain. V gave up 4 bases and J gave up 1 base, with 11 bases separating them. The CDR3 loop spans 14 amino acids. CDR1 and CDR2 from the germline V gene are SGHNT and YYREEE (reference sequence).